A single sample is the source of the 26 T cell receptor beta chains below, sequenced in a study of T-cell memory formation after mild COVID-19 (dated by TCRdb to the early 2020s). Libraries were constructed by 5' RACE. TCRdb records Illumina NovaSeq 6000 as the sequencer. TCRdb cleaned the public reads at Q25 with fastp, built clones with MiXCR and kept in-frame beta chains. Entries that share a CDR3 protein sequence are merged under the most common genes and DNA. The sample table holds around 320,000 distinct CDR3 sequences, of which approximately 19% were seen once. The ten largest clones add up to 21% of the sample. The sequencing input was PBMCs or a T cell subset sorted from them (not recorded which). These receptors were obtained from a man in his late teens or twenties who had mild COVID-19 (a few samples of this study predate the infection). The sample titles of this study are shuffled in the database, so cell type and time point are left out; the donor was told from shared clones.

This clonotype was observed at least ten times. The chain combines TRBV20-1 with TRBJ2-7; D unclear. CDR3 length: 12 residues. Trimming shortened V by 1 base and J by 5 bases, and 9 bases separated the two germline ends. From germline, CDR1 is DFQATT and CDR2 SNEGSKA (reference sequence). The CDR3 reads CSARGTIDEQYV. In DNA form, the CDR3 reads TGCAGTGCTAGAGGGACGATCGACGAGCAGTACGTC.

This clonotype came up a few times. The chain couples TRBV10-3 to TRBJ2-7, with D possibly being TRBD1 (6 bases). With 6 bases removed from V and 3 bases from J, the gap between germline ends came to 12 bases. CDR1 is ENHRY and CDR2 is SYGVKD in the germline V gene. This CDR3 comprises 13 residues. The CDR3 loop reads CAISRGPNYEQYF. The CDR3, as DNA: TGTGCCATCAGCAGGGGACCAAACTACGAGCAGTACTTC.

This clonotype was seen more than once but under ten times. J is TRBJ2-5 and V is TRBV7-8; D perhaps matches TRBD1 (6 bases). The CDR3 runs to 15 residues. The V gene lost 2 bases and the J gene lost 2 bases, with 12 bases spanning the gap. CDR1 SGHVS and CDR2 FQNEAQ come from the germline V gene. Here the CDR3 DNA reads TGTGCCAGCAGCTTAAAGTGGACAGCGCAAGAGACCCAGTACTTC. Translated, it gives CASSLKWTAQETQYF.

This clonotype was recorded many times. The chain combines TRBV28 with TRBJ2-7, with 8 bases fitting TRBD2. This CDR3 comprises 15 residues. Per germline, CDR1 MDHEN and CDR2 SYDVKM. J gave up 0 bases and V 7 bases, and 8 bases lay outside the gene matches. The CDR3 loop reads CASTPGGGSSYEQYV. The CDR3 DNA reads as TGTGCCAGCACCCCGGGAGGGGGAAGCTCCTACGAGCAGTACGTC.

V is TRBV10-3 and J is TRBJ2-3, with TRBD2 as a possible D gene (5 bases). Trimming took off 5 bases at V and 4 bases at J, with 16 bases between the two ends. The CDR3 is made up of 15 amino acids. Looked up from germline, CDR1 is ENHRY and CDR2 is SYGVKD. The CDR3 here is CAISRTVGYADTQYF. The CDR3 DNA sequence: TGTGCCATCAGTAGGACTGTGGGGTACGCAGATACGCAGTATTTT.

J is TRBJ2-7 and V is TRBV10-1; D may be TRBD1 (6 bases). Germline lookup yields CDR1 WNHNN and CDR2 SYGVQD (reference sequence). V was pared by 5 bases and J by 4 bases, with 9 bases between. The CDR3 loop spans 12 amino acids. In DNA form, the CDR3 reads TGCGCCAGCAGTAAACAGGGATACGAGCAGTACTTC. It translates to CASSKQGYEQYF.

The chain uses TRBV20-1 and TRBJ1-4; D unclear. Germline V gives CDR1 DFQATT, CDR2 SNEGSKA (reference sequence). CDR3 size: 13 residues. The CDR3 nucleotides read TGCAGCGGCTCGGCGTCAACTAATGAAAAACTGTTTTTT. It codes for CSGSASTNEKLFF.

This clonotype was observed a few times. This chain connects TRBV4-1 to TRBJ2-7, with D perhaps matching TRBD1 or TRBD2 (5 bases each). The germline V gene has CDR1 MGHRA and CDR2 YSYEKL. Trimming removed 0 bases from V and 4 bases from J, with 13 bases in between. The CDR3 has 15 residues. The CDR3 loop is CASSQDGQGAYEQYF. CDR3 coding DNA: TGCGCCAGCAGCCAAGATGGGCAGGGAGCTTACGAGCAGTACTTC.

This clonotype was counted many times. The rearrangement uses TRBV7-8 and TRBJ2-7; D unresolved. The CDR3 sequence is 13 residues long. Trimming removed 4 bases at V and 4 bases at J, with 11 bases between. The germline CDR1 and CDR2 sequences are SGHVS and FQNEAQ. CDR3: CASSSARLYEQYV. For the CDR3, the DNA is TGTGCCAGCAGCTCCGCCCGTCTGTACGAGCAGTACGTC.

This clonotype was detected a few times. V usage is TRBV12-5 and J usage is TRBJ1-1; no definite D call. The V gene's germline CDR1 is LGHNT and CDR2 FRNRAP. Between the trimmed V and J ends, which lost 5 bases and 5 bases, there was a span of 12 bases. CDR3 length equals 13 residues. In nucleotides, the CDR3 is TGTGCTAGTGGTAATCACCAAGGAACTGAAGCTTTCTTT. This codes for CASGNHQGTEAFF. The complete variable domain, with remaining parts taken from reference TRBV12-5 and TRBJ1-1, reads DARVTQTPRHKVTEMGQEVTMRCQPILGHNTVFWYRQTMMQGLELLAYFRNRAPLDDSGMPKDRFSAEMPDATLATLKIQPSEPRDSAVYFCASGNHQGTEAFFGQGTRLTVV.

The chain joins TRBV4-2 to TRBJ2-3; TRBD2 matches 11 bases. Germline values: CDR1 LGHNA, CDR2 YNFKEQ. The CDR3 extends over 16 amino acids. Germline trimming cut 8 bases from V and 4 bases from J; bases unmatched to any gene: 11. The CDR3 sequence: CASGRIAGGRADTQYF. CDR3 bases: TGTGCCAGCGGAAGAATAGCGGGGGGGAGGGCAGATACGCAGTATTTT.

The table lists this clonotype with many counts. The chain couples TRBV5-1 to TRBJ1-5, with D unclear. The CDR3 loop spans 15 amino acids. V gave up 4 bases and J gave up 7 bases, with 18 bases separating them. Germline CDR1 SGHRS, CDR2 YFSETQ. This chain's CDR3 is CASSQGELPQQPQHF. In DNA, the CDR3 is TGCGCCAGCAGCCAAGGAGAGCTTCCACAGCAGCCCCAGCATTTT.

V gene TRBV4-1 combines with J gene TRBJ2-4, with 14 bases that match TRBD2. J lost 1 base, V lost 1 base, and 3 bases had no gene match. Germline values: CDR1 MGHRA, CDR2 YSYEKL. The CDR3 covers 18 residues. This CDR3 reads CASSQGLAGGSAKNIQYF. CDR3 sequence (DNA): TGCGCCAGCAGCCAAGGACTAGCGGGGGGGTCTGCCAAAAACATTCAGTACTTC.

The genes are TRBV23-1 and TRBJ1-5; D is unclear. TRBV23-1 is annotated as an ORF whose role is uncertain. The CDR3 covers 13 residues. V lost 8 bases and J lost 4, with 12 bases in between. The CDR3 nucleotides are TGCGCCAGCCTTTATTTAGAGAATCAGCCCCAGCATTTT. Amino acid sequence: CASLYLENQPQHF.

DNA of the CDR3: TGTGCCAGCACCCTACTGGGGCCCCAGCAGTTCTTC. Translating gives CASTLLGPQQFF. The chain recombines TRBV7-2 with TRBJ2-1; a weak D match, TRBD1 (5 bases). The germline V and J ends were trimmed by 7 bases and 11 bases, with 15 bases remaining between them. This CDR3 has 12 residues. CDR1 is SGHTA and CDR2 is FQGNSA in the germline V gene.

This clonotype came up a few times. A junction end diverges from the germline sequence, so it may reflect a read error. The rearrangement links TRBV7-7 to TRBJ2-1; TRBD2 matches 11 bases. CDR1 and CDR2 from the germline V gene are SSHAT and FNYEAQ (reference sequence). The CDR3 spans 18 residues. The CDR3 DNA sequence: TGTGCTAGCAGCTTACCGACTAGCGGGGAAAGCTCCTACAATGAGCAGTTCTTC. It encodes CASSLPTSGESSYNEQFF.

J is TRBJ2-1 and V is TRBV2; 9 positions match TRBD1. Germline CDR1 SNHLY, CDR2 FYNNEI. Losses at the gene ends were 11 bases for V and 5 bases for J; bases not matched to a gene: 7. The CDR3 spans 13 residues. CDR3 region: CAGTGTGNNEQFF. The CDR3 coding sequence is TGTGCCGGCACCGGGACAGGGAACAATGAGCAGTTCTTC.

This clonotype was detected a few times. CDR3 DNA: TGTGCCAGCACCACAGGGTTAGGGCCCAAGCCCCTAGCCAAAAACATTCAGTACTTC. It codes for CASTTGLGPKPLAKNIQYF. The chain employs TRBV7-8 and TRBJ2-4; a possible D gene is TRBD1 (6 bases). Trimming pared 7 bases from V and 0 bases from J, leaving 25 bases between. Germline V lookup: CDR1 SGHVS, CDR2 FQNEAQ. The CDR3 has 19 residues.

The sample holds a few counts of this clonotype. The chain links TRBV7-3 to TRBJ2-2; D is possibly TRBD2 (5 bases). The germline CDR1 and CDR2 sequences are SGHTA and FQGTGA. V lost 1 base to trimming and J lost 6 bases, with 15 bases between them. This CDR3 has 16 residues. The CDR3 DNA follows: TGTGCCAGCAGCTTAAGTTCTTTCAGGCGGGCCGGGGAGCTGTTTTTT. Translation gives CASSLSSFRRAGELFF. The full variable domain, rest sourced from reference TRBV7-3 and TRBJ2-2, is GAGVSQTPSNKVTEKGKYVELRCDPISGHTALYWYRQSLGQGPEFLIYFQGTGAADDSGLPNDRFFAVRPEGSVSTLKIQRTERGDSAVYLCASSLSSFRRAGELFFGEGSRLTVL.

This clonotype was seen a few times. The gene calls are TRBV4-2 and TRBJ2-7; 8 bases fit TRBD1. V lost 1 base, J lost 3 bases, and 5 bases stayed unmatched. CDR1 is LGHNA and CDR2 is YNFKEQ in the germline V gene. The CDR3 sequence is 15 residues long. CDR3 bases: TGTGCCAGCAGCCAAGTGTCAGGGGGCAACTACGAGCAGTACTTC. Translating gives CASSQVSGGNYEQYF.

The chain uses TRBV18 and TRBJ1-6, with D possibly matching TRBD1 (6 bases). Germline lookup yields CDR1 KGHSH and CDR2 LQKENI. V was clipped by 8 bases and J by 13 bases, with 21 bases between them. The CDR3 totals 14 residues. The chain's CDR3 is CASREGQGSFPLHF. The CDR3 coding sequence is TGTGCCAGCCGGGAGGGACAAGGTTCCTTCCCCCTCCACTTT. The whole variable domain, remainder taken from reference TRBV18 and TRBJ1-6, is NAGVMQNPRHLVRRRGQEARLRCSPMKGHSHVYWYRQLPEEGLKFMVYLQKENIIDESGMPKERFSAEFPKEGPSILRIQQVVRGDSAAYFCASREGQGSFPLHFGNGTRLTVT.

The sample holds many counts of this clonotype. The chain has TRBV9 and TRBJ2-7; maybe TRBD1 (6 bases). The CDR3 consists of 14 residues. V lost 4 bases and J 0 bases, leaving 11 bases between the germline ends. Germline lookup yields CDR1 SGDLS and CDR2 YYNGEE. As DNA, the CDR3 is TGTGCCAGCAGCCCCGGGACATCCTCCTACGAGCAGTACTTC. Translation gives CASSPGTSSYEQYF.

The chain combines TRBV7-9 with TRBJ2-7, with no clear D. The CDR3 has 11 residues. Trimming pared 3 bases from V and 5 bases from J, leaving 5 bases between. Germline loops: CDR1 SEHNR, CDR2 FQNEAQ (reference sequence). The CDR3 DNA reads TGTGCCAGCAGCTTGATCGACGAGCAGTACTTC. Translating it yields CASSLIDEQYF. Supplemented by reference TRBV7-9 and TRBJ2-7, the full variable domain reads DTGVSQNPRHKITKRGQNVTFRCDPISEHNRLYWYRQTLGQGPEFLTYFQNEAQLEKSRLLSDRFSAERPKGSFSTLEIQRTEQGDSAMYLCASSLIDEQYFGPGTRLTVT.

The sample holds many counts of this clonotype. The chain employs TRBV4-2 and TRBJ2-7; tentatively, D is TRBD1 or TRBD2 (6 bases each). The CDR3 is 15 amino acids. CDR1 LGHNA and CDR2 YNFKEQ come from the germline V gene. V dropped 1 base and J dropped 1 base, with 11 bases sitting between them. This CDR3 is CASSQVWGASYEQYF. CDR3 nucleotide sequence: TGTGCCAGCAGCCAAGTTTGGGGGGCATCCTACGAGCAGTACTTC.

This clonotype was counted a few times. This sequence joins TRBV6-2 or TRBV6-3 and TRBJ2-1; 7 bases match TRBD2. Germline CDR1 reads MNHEY; CDR2 reads SVGEGT. This CDR3 has 16 amino acids. The trim removed 6 bases at V and 0 bases at J, leaving 8 bases unmatched. This chain's CDR3 is CASSSRLAASYNEQFF. The DNA of the CDR3 is TGTGCCAGCAGCTCGCGTCTAGCGGCCTCCTACAATGAGCAGTTCTTC.

This rearrangement joins TRBV5-1 to TRBJ1-2; D unresolved. Trimming cost V 1 base and J 7 bases, with 11 bases left between them. CDR1 is SGHRS, CDR2 YFSETQ, per germline. The CDR3 length is 13 residues. The DNA of the CDR3 is TGCGCCAGCAGCTTGTTTTTAAACACTGGCTACACCTTC. Amino acids: CASSLFLNTGYTF. The whole variable domain, remainder taken from reference TRBV5-1 and TRBJ1-2, is KAGVTQTPRYLIKTRGQQVTLSCSPISGHRSVSWYQQTPGQGLQFLFEYFSETQRNKGNFPGRFSGRQFSNSRSEMNVSTLELGDSALYLCASSLFLNTGYTFGSGTRLTVV.